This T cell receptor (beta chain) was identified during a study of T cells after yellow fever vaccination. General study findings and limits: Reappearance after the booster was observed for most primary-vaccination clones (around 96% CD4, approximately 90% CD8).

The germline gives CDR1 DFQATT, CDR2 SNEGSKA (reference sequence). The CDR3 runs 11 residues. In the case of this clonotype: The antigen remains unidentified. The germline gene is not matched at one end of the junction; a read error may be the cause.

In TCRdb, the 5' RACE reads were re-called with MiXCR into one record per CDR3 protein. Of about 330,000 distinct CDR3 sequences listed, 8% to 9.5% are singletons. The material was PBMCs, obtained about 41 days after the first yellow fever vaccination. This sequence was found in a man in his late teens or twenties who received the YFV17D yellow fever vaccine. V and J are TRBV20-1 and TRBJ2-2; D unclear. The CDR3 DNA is TGCAGTGCCAGAGACACCGGGGAGCTGTTTTTT. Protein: CSARDTGELFF.